Below are 8 T cell receptor beta chains sequenced from a single sample in a study of blood T cell repertoires in COVID-19. Sequenced by immunoSEQ multiplex PCR; TCRdb stores in-frame clones only, minus some. The table lists tens of thousands of clones, 78% of them singletons. Sequencing was carried out using peripheral blood. The source is a man in his 70s with COVID-19, enrolled during active disease.

V gene TRBV4-1 combines with J gene TRBJ2-3, with TRBD2 identical over 9 bases. Germline CDR1 and CDR2: MGHRA and YSYEKL. Unmatched junction bases numbered 3, after V lost 6 bases and J lost 2 bases. This CDR3 spans 14 amino acids. CDR3 sequence (DNA): TGCGCCAGCAGTGGACTAGCGTACACAGATACGCAGTATTTT. Its translation: CASSGLAYTDTQYF.

The V call is TRBV5-1, the J call TRBJ2-1; D unclear. CDR3 size: 14 residues. With 0 bases removed from V and 4 bases from J, the gap between germline ends came to 8 bases. The germline gives CDR1 SGHRS, CDR2 YFSETQ. CDR3 DNA sequence: TGCGCCAGCAGCTTGGCCTCTAGTTACAATGAGCAGTTCTTC. It yields the protein CASSLASSYNEQFF.

This clone was observed once. The J gene is TRBJ1-2, the V gene TRBV5-1; 11 bases agree with TRBD1. This CDR3 region has 16 residues. Trimming removed 4 bases from V and 2 bases from J; junction bases left unmatched: 7. Germline CDR1 and CDR2: SGHRS and YFSETQ. The CDR3 loop reads CASSAPGQGVNYGYTF. For the CDR3, the DNA is TGCGCCAGCAGCGCGCCGGGACAGGGGGTAAACTATGGCTACACCTTC.

This chain uses TRBV6-6 with TRBJ1-5, with a tentative D call TRBD1 (5 bases). The CDR3 sequence is 15 residues long. Germline loops: CDR1 MNHNY, CDR2 SVGAGI (reference sequence). Trimming took 5 bases from V and 2 from J, leaving 13 bases between them. Here the CDR3 reads CASSLQGIGNQPQHF. As DNA, the CDR3 is TGTGCCAGCAGTCTCCAGGGTATTGGCAATCAGCCCCAGCATTTT.

The sample holds one count of this clone. V gene TRBV12-3 or TRBV12-4 combines with J gene TRBJ1-5; D remains unclear. Trimming removed 1 base at V and 9 bases at J, with 10 bases between. The CDR3 consists of 13 residues. CDR3 in DNA: TGTGCCAGCAGTTTAGAAGGCGGTCTGCCCCAGCATTTT. Protein product: CASSLEGGLPQHF.

The chain is built from TRBV28 and TRBJ2-7; D is ambiguous. V lost 2 bases and J 3 bases, leaving 5 bases between the germline ends. Germline values: CDR1 MDHEN, CDR2 SYDVKM. This CDR3 comprises 12 residues. This chain's CDR3 is CASSLSFYEQYF. In DNA, the CDR3 is TGTGCCAGCAGTTTAAGCTTCTACGAGCAGTACTTC.

The chain joins TRBV11-3 to TRBJ2-3; 8 bases are a match to TRBD1. The CDR3 is 16 amino acids. V lost 5 bases to trimming and J lost 5 bases; unmatched junction nucleotides: 12. CDR1 is SGHNT, CDR2 YENEEA, per germline. CDR3 protein: CASSRTTGVTIDTQYF. CDR3 coding DNA: TGTGCCAGCAGCCGAACGACAGGGGTCACCATAGATACGCAGTATTTT.

The chain joins TRBV28 to TRBJ1-6; 8 bases align to TRBD1. The CDR3 runs 14 residues. CDR1 and CDR2 (germline): MDHEN, SYDVKM. The trim removed 4 bases at V and 6 bases at J, leaving 2 bases unmatched. For the CDR3, the DNA is TGTGCCAGCAGTTCGGGACAGGCTAATTCACCCCTCCACTTT. This gives the protein CASSSGQANSPLHF.